The clone carrying this T cell receptor (beta chain) was counted between two and nine times. As yet, its antigen is unknown. The data derive from a study of cytomegalovirus exposure and HLA in healthy donors. Study findings and constraints: A likely sequencing artifact accounted for one observed cluster of highly shared sequence variants.

The PCR made use of 60 Vbeta and 13 Jbeta primers. Clones were read by immunoSEQ multiplex PCR, and TCRdb kept only the in-frame ones, dropping some. In the table there are more than 95,000 clones, about three quarters of which are singletons. CDR1 is SGHAT, CDR2 FQNNGV, per germline. Trimming pared 0 bases from V and 6 bases from J, leaving 9 bases between. The CDR3 contains 14 residues. Among the donors, all were healthy bone marrow donors. The J gene is TRBJ2-1, the V gene TRBV11-2; the D is unclear. The receptor was derived from a female donor in good health and CMV-seronegative. The sample consisted of PBMCs. The CDR3 loop reads CASSLENPGNEQFF. The CDR3 DNA follows: TGTGCCAGCAGCTTAGAGAATCCGGGCAATGAGCAGTTCTTC.